The 3 T cell receptor beta chains in this list originate from one sample, sequenced in a study of blood T cell repertoires in COVID-19 (dated by TCRdb to 2019 to 2021). Libraries were prepared through the immunoSEQ multiplex PCR assay. This immuneACCESS table, as held by TCRdb, lists in-frame sequences with V and J called but not all clones. Of the missing ones, under half trace to an unresolved V gene in checked studies; the others have no known cause. Within this sample are roughly 330,000 clones, with around 84% of them counted one time only. The leading ten clones occupy roughly a tenth of the sample. The source material was PBMCs or T cells enriched from blood (not recorded which). The receptors were gathered from a woman aged 18-29 years who had recovered from COVID-19.

A few counts support this clone. The chain employs TRBV7-9 and TRBJ2-7; 7 bases map to TRBD2. The CDR3 contains 13 residues. J gave up 4 bases and V 5 bases, and 5 bases lay outside the gene matches. From germline, CDR1 is SEHNR and CDR2 FQNEAQ (reference sequence). For the CDR3, the DNA is TGTGCCAGCAGCCGACTAGCTCAATACGAGCAGTACTTC. It specifies CASSRLAQYEQYF.

This chain's CDR3 is CAWTHEEGFYGYTF. The CDR3 nucleotides are TGTGCCTGGACCCATGAGGAGGGGTTCTATGGCTACACCTTC. V is TRBV30 and J is TRBJ1-2; tentative D call: TRBD1 (5 bases). The CDR3 length is 14 residues. The germline V gene has CDR1 GTSNPN and CDR2 SVGIG (reference sequence). Deletions cut 4 bases from V and 4 bases from J, with 16 bases between.

The chain combines TRBV25-1 with TRBJ1-2; 9 bases fit TRBD1. CDR3 length: 16 residues. Germline V gene sequence: CDR1 MGHDK, CDR2 SYGVNS. The V and J ends lost 5 bases and 0 bases, in that order; junction bases with no gene match: 7. In DNA form, the CDR3 reads TGTGCCAGCAGTCCGGGACAGGGTGTTCCTAACTATGGCTACACCTTC. Translated, it gives CASSPGQGVPNYGYTF.